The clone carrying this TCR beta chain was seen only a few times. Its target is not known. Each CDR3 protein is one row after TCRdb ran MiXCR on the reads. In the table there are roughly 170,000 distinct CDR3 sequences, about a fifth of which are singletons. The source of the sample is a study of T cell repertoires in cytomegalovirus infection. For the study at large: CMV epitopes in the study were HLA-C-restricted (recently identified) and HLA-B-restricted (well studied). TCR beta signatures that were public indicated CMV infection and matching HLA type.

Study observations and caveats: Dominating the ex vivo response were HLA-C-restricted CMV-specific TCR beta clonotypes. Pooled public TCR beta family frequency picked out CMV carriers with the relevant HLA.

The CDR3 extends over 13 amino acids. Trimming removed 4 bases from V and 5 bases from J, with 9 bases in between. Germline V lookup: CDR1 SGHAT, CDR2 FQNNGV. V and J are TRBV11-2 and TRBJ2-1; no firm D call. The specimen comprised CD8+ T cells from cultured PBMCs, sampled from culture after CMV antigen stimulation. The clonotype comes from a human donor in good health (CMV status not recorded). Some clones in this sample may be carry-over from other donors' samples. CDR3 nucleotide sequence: TGTGCCAGCAGCTCCGGTTTTAACAATGAGCAGTTCTTC. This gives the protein CASSSGFNNEQFF.